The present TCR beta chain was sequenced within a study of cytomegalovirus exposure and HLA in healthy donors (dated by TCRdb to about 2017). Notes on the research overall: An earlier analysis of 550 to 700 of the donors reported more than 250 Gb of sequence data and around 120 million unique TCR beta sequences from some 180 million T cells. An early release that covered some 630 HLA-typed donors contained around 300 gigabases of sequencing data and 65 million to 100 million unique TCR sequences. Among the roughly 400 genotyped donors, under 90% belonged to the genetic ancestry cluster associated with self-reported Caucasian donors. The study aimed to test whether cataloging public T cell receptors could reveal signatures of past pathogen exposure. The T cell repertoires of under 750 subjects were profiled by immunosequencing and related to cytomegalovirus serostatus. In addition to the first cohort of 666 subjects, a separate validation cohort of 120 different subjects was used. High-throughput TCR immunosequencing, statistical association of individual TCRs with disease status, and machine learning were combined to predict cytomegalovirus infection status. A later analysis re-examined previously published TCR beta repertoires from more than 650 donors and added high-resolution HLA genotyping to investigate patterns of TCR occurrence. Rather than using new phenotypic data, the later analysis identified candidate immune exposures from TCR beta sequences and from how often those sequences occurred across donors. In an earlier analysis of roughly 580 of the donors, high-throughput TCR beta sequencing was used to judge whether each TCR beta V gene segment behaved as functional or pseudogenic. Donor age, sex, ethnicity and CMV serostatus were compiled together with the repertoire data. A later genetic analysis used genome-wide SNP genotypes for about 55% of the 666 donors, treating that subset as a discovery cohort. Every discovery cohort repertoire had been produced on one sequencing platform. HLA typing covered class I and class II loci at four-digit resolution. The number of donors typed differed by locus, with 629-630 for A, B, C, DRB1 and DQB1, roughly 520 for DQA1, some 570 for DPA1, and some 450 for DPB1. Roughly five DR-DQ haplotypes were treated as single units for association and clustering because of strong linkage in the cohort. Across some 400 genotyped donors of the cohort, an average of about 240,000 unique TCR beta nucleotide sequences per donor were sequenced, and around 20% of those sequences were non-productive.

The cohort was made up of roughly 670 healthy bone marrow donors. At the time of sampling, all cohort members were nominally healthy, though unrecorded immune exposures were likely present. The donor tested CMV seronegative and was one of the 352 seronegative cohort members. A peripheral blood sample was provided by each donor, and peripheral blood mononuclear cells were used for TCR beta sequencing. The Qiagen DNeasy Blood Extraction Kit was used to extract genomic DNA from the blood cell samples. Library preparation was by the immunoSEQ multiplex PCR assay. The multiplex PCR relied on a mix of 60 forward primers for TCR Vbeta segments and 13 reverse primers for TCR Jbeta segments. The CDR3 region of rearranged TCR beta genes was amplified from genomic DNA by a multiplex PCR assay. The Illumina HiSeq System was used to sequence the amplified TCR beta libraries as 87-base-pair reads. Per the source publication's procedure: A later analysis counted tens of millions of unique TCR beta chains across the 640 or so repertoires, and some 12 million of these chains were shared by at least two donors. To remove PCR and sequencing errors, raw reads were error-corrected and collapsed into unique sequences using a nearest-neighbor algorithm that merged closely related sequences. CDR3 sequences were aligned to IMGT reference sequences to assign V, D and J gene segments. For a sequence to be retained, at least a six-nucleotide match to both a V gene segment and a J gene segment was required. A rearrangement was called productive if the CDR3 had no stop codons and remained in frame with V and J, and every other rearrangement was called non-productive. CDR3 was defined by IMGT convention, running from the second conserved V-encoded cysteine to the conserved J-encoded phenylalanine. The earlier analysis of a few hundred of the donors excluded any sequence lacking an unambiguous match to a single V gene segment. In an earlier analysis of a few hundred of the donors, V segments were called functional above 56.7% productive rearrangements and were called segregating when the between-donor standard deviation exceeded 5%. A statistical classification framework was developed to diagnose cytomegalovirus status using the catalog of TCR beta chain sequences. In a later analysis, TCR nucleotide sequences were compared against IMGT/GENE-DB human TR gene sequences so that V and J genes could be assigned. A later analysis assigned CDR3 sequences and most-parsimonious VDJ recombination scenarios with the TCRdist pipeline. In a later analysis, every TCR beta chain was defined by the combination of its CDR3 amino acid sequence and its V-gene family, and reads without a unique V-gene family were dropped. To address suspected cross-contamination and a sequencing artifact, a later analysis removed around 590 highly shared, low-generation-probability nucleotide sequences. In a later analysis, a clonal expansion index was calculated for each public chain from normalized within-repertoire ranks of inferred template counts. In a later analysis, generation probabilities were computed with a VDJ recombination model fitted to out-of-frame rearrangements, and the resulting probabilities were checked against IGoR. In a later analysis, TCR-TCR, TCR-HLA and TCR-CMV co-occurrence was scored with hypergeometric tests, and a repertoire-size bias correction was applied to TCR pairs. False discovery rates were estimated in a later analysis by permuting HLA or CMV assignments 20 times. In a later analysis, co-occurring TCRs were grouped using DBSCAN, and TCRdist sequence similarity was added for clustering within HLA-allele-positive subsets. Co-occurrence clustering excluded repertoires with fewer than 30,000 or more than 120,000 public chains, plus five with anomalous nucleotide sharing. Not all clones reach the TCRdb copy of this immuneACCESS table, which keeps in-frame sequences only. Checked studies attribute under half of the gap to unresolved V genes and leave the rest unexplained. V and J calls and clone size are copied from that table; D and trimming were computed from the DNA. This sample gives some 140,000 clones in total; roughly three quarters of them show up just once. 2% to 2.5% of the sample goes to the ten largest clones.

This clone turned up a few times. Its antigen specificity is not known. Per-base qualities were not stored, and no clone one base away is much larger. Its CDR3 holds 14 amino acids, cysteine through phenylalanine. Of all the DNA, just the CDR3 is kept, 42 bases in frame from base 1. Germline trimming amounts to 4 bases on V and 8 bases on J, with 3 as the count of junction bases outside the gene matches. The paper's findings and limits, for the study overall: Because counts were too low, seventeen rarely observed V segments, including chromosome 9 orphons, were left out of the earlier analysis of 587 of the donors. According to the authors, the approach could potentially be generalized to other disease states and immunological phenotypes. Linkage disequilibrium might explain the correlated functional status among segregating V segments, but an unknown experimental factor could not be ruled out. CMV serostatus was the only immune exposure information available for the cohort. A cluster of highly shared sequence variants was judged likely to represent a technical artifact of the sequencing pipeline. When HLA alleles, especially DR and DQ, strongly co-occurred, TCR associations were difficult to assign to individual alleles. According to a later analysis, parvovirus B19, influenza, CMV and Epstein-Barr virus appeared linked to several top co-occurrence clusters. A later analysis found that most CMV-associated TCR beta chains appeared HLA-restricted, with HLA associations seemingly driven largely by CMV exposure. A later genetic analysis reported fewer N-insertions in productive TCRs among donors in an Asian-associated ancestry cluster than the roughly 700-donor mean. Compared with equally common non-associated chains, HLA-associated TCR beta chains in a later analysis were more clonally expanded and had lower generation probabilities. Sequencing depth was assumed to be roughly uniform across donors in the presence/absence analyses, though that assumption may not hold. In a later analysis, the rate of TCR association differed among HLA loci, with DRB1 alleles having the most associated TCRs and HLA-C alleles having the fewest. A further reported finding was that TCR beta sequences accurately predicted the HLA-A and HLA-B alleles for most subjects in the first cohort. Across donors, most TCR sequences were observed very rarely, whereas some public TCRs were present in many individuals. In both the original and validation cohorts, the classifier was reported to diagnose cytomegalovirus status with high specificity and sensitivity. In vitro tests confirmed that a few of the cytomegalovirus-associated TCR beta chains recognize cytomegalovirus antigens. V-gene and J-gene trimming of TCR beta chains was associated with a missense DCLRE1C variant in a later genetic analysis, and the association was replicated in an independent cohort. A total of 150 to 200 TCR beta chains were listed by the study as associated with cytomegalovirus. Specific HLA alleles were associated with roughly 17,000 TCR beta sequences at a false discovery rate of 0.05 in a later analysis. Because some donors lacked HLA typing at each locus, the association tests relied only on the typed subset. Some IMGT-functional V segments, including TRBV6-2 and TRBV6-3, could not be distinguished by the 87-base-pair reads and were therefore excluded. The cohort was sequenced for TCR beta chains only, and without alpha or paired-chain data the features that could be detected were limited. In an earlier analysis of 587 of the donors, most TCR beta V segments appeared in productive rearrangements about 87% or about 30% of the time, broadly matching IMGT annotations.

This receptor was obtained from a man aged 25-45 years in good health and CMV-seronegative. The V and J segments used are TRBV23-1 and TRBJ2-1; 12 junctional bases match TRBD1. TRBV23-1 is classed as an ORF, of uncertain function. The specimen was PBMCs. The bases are TGCGCCAGCAGTCCCCGGGACAGGGGGCATGAGCAGTTCTTC. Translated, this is CASSPRDRGHEQFF.